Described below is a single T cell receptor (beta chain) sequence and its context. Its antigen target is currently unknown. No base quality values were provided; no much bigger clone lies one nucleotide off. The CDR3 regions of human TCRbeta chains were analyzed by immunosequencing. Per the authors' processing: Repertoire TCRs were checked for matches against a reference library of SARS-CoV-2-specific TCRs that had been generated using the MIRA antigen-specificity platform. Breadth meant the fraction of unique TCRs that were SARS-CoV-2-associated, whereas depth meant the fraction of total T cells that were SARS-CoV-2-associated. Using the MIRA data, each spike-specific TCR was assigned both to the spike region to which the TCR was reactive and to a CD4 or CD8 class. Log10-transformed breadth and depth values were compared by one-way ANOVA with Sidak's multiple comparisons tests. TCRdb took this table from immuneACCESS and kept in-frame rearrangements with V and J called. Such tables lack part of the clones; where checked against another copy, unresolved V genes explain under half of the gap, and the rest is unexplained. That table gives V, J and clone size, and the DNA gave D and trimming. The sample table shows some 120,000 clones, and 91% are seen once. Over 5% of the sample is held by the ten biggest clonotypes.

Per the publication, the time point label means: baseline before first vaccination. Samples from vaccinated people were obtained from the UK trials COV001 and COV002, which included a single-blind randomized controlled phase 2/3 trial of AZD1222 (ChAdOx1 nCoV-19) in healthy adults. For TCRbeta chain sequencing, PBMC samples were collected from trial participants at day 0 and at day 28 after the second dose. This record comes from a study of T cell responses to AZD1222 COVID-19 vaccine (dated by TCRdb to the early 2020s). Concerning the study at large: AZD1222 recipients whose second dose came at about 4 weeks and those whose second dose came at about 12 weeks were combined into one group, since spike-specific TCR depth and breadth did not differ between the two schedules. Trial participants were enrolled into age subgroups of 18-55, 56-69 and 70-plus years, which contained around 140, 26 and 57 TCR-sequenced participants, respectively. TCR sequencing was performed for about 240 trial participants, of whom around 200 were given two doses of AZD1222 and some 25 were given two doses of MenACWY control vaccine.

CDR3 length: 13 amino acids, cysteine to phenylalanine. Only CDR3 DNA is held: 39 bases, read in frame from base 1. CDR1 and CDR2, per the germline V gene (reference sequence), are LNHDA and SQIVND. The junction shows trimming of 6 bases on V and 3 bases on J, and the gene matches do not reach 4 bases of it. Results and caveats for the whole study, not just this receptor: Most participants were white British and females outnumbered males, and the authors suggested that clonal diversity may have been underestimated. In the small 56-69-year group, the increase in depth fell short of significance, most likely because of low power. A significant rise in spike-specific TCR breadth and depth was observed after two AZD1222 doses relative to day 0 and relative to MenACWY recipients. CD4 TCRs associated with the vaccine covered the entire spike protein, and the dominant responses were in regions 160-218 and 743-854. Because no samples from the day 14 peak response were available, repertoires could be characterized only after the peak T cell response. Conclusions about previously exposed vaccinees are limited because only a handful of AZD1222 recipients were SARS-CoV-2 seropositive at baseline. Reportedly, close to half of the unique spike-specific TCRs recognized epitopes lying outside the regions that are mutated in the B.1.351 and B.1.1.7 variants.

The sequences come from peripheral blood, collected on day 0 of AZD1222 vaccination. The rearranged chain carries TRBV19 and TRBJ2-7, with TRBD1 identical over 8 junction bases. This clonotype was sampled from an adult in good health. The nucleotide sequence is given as TGTGCCAGTAGGGACAGGGCAAACTACGAGCAGTACTTC. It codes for CASRDRANYEQYF.